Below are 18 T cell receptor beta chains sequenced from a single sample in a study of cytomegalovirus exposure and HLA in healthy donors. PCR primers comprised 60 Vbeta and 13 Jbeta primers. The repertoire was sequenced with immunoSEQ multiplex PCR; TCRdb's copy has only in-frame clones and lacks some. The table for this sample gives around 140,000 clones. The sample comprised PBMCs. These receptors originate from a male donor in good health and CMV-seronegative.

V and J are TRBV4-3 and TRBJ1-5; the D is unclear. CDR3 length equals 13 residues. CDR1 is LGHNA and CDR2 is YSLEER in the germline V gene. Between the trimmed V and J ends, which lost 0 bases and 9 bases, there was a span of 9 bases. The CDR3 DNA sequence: TGCGCCAGCAGCCAAGATCGGGTGATGCCCCAGCATTTT. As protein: CASSQDRVMPQHF.

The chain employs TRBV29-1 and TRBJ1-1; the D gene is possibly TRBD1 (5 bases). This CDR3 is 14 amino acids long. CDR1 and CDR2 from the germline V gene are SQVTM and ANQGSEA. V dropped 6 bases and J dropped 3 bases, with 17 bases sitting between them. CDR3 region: CSVGGQGQDTEAFF. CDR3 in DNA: TGCAGCGTGGGAGGGCAGGGCCAGGACACTGAAGCTTTCTTT.

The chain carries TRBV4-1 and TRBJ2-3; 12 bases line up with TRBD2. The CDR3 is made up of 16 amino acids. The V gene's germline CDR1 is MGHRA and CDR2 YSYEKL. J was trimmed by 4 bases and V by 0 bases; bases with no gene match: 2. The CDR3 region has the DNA TGCGCCAGCAGCCAAGAGACTAGCGGGAGAGCAGATACGCAGTATTTT. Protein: CASSQETSGRADTQYF.

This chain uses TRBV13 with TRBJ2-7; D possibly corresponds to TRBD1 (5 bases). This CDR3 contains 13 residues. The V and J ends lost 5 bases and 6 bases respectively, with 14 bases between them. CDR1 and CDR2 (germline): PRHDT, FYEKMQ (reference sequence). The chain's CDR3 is CASSENRRGEQYF. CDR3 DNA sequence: TGTGCCAGCAGCGAAAACAGGAGAGGCGAGCAGTACTTC.

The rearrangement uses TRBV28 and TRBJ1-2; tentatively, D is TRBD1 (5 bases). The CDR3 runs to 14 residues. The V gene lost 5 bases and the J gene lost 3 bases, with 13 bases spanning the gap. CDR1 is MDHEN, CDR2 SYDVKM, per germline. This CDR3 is CASSLRQSDYGYTF. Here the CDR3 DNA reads TGTGCCAGCAGTCTAAGACAGAGCGACTATGGCTACACCTTC.

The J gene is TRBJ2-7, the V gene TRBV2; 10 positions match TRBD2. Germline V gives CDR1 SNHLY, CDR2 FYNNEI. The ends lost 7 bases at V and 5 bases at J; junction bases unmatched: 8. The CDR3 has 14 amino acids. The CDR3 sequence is CASNPLAGWNEQYF. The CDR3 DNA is TGTGCCAGCAACCCACTAGCGGGGTGGAACGAGCAGTACTTC.

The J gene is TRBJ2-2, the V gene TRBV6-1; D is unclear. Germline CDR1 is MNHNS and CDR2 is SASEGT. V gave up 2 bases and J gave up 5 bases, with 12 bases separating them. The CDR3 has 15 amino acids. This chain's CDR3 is CASSEKISTTGELFF. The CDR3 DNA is TGTGCCAGCAGTGAAAAGATATCTACGACCGGGGAGCTGTTTTTT.

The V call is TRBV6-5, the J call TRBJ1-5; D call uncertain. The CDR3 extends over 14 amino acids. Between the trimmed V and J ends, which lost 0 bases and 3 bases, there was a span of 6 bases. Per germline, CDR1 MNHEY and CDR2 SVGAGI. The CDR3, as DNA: TGTGCCAGCAGTTACTCCGGGTTCAATCAGCCCCAGCATTTT. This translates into CASSYSGFNQPQHF.

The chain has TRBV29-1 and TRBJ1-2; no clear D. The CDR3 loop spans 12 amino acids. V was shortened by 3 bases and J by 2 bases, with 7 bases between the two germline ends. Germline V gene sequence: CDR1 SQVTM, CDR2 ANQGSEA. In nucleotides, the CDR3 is TGCAGCGTTGAGCGAAAGAACTATGGCTACACCTTC. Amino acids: CSVERKNYGYTF.

CDR3 region: CASSREGANTEAFF. CDR3 DNA: TGTGCCAGCAGCCGAGAGGGGGCGAACACTGAAGCTTTCTTT. The rearrangement links TRBV5-4 to TRBJ1-1, with 7 bases aligning to TRBD1. The germline CDR1 and CDR2 sequences are SGHNT and YYREEE (reference sequence). V was clipped by 4 bases and J by 1 base; unmatched bases: 4. The CDR3 sequence is 14 residues long. The whole variable domain, remainder taken from reference TRBV5-4 and TRBJ1-1, is ETGVTQSPTHLIKTRGQQVTLRCSSQSGHNTVSWYQQALGQGPQFIFQYYREEENGRGNFPPRFSGLQFPNYSSELNVNALELDDSALYLCASSREGANTEAFFGQGTRLTVV.

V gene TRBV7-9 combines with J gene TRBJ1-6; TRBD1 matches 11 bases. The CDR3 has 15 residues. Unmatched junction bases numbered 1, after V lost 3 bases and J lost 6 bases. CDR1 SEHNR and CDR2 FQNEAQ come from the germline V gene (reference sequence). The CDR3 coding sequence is TGTGCCAGCAGCTTTGGGACAGGGGGTAATTCACCCCTCCACTTT. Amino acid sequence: CASSFGTGGNSPLHF. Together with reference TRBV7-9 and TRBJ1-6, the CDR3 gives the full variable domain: DTGVSQNPRHKITKRGQNVTFRCDPISEHNRLYWYRQTLGQGPEFLTYFQNEAQLEKSRLLSDRFSAERPKGSFSTLEIQRTEQGDSAMYLCASSFGTGGNSPLHFGNGTRLTVT.

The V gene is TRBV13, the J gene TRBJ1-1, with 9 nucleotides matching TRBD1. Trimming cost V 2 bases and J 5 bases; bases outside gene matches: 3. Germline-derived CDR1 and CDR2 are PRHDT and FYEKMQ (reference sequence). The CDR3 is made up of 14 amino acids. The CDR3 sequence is CASSLRTGVTEAFF. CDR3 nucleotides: TGTGCCAGCAGCTTACGGACAGGGGTTACTGAAGCTTTCTTT. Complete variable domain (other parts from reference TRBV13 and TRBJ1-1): AAGVIQSPRHLIKEKRETATLKCYPIPRHDTVYWYQQGPGQDPQFLISFYEKMQSDKGSIPDRFSAQQFSDYHSELNMSSLELGDSALYFCASSLRTGVTEAFFGQGTRLTVV.

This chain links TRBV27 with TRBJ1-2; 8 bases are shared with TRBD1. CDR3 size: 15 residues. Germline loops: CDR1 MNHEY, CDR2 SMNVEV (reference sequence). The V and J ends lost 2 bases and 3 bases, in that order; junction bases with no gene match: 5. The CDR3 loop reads CASSLTDRADYGYTF. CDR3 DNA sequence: TGTGCCAGCAGTTTAACGGACAGGGCGGACTATGGCTACACCTTC.

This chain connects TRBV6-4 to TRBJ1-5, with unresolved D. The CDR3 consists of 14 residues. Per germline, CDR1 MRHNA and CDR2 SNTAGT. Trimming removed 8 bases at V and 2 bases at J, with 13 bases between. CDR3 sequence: CASSGEFGNQPQHF. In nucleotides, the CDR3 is TGTGCCAGCTCCGGGGAATTCGGCAATCAGCCCCAGCATTTT.

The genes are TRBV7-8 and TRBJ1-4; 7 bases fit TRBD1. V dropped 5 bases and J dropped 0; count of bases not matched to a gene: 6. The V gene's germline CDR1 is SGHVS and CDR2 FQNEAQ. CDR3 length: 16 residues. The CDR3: CASSIGTVATNEKLFF. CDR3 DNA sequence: TGTGCCAGCAGCATAGGGACAGTTGCAACTAATGAAAAACTGTTTTTT.

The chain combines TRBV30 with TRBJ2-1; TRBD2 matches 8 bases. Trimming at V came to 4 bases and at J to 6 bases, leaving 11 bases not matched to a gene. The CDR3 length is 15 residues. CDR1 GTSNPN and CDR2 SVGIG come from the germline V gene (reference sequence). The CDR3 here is CAWTVGAGGGNEQFF. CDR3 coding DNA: TGTGCCTGGACTGTAGGGGCGGGAGGTGGCAATGAGCAGTTCTTC. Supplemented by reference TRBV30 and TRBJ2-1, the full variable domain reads SQTIHQWPATLVQPVGSPLSLECTVEGTSNPNLYWYRQAAGRGLQLLFYSVGIGQISSEVPQNLSASRPQDRQFILSSKKLLLSDSGFYLCAWTVGAGGGNEQFFGPGTRLTVL.

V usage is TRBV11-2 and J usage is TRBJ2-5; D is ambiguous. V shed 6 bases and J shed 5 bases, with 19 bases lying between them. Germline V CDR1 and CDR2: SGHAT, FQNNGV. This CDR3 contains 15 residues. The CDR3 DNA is TGTGCCAGCAGACTTACCTGGGCGAGCATGGAGACCCAGTACTTC. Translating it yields CASRLTWASMETQYF.

The CDR3 region has the DNA TGTGCCAGCAGCCTGGGACAGCGAGGCGAGCAGTACTTC. As protein: CASSLGQRGEQYF. The chain links TRBV14 to TRBJ2-7, with 7 bases identical to TRBD1. With 4 bases clipped from V and 6 bases from J, the junction kept 6 bases outside the gene matches. The CDR3 length is 13 residues. Germline loops: CDR1 SGHDN, CDR2 FVKESK.